The 21 T cell receptor beta chains below come from one sample, sequenced in a study of OX40 agonist ivuxolimab in advanced cancers. Using immunoSEQ multiplex PCR, the repertoire was profiled, and TCRdb retains in-frame clones only, with some absent. The profile shows about 41,000 clones, around 87% of them singletons. Sequenced here: CD4+ or CD8+ T cells sorted from blood, sampled in a trial of the OX40 agonist ivuxolimab. These receptors were collected from an adult with an advanced solid tumor such as melanoma, head and neck, liver or kidney cancer.

A word on this clone: At one end, the junction sequence differs from germline, possibly due to a read error. V and J are TRBV7-7 and TRBJ2-1; D gene ambiguous. The V gene's germline CDR1 is SSHAT and CDR2 FNYEAQ (reference sequence). CDR3 length equals 13 residues. CDR3 sequence: CASSLARYNEQFF. CDR3 DNA: TGTGCTAGCAGCTTAGCACGGTACAATGAGCAGTTCTTC. The whole variable domain, filled in from reference TRBV7-7 and TRBJ2-1, reads GAGVSQSPRYKVTKRGQDVTLRCDPISSHATLYWYQQALGQGPEFLTYFNYEAQPDKSGLPSDRFSAERPEGSISTLTIQRTEQRDSAMYRCASSLARYNEQFFGPGTRLTVL.

The chain is built from TRBV6-1 and TRBJ1-2; TRBD1 matches at 7 bases. CDR1 and CDR2 (germline): MNHNS, SASEGT. This CDR3 spans 17 amino acids. V was pared by 4 bases and J by 0 bases, with 11 bases of the junction left unmatched. The chain's CDR3 is CASSAGTAYAANYGYTF. CDR3 coding DNA: TGTGCCAGCAGTGCAGGGACAGCATACGCCGCTAACTATGGCTACACCTTC.

V usage is TRBV12-5 and J usage is TRBJ2-3; D possibly corresponds to TRBD1 (6 bases). The ends were cut back, 1 base at V and 6 bases at J, with 14 bases in the middle. CDR1 and CDR2 (germline): LGHNT, FRNRAP. This CDR3 contains 15 residues. The DNA of the CDR3 is TGTGCTAGTGGTTTGGGAACAGGGTTGGCGGATACGCAGTATTTT. This encodes CASGLGTGLADTQYF.

Comments on this clone: At one of its ends the junction is not consistent with the germline gene, which may arise from a read error. Other DNA sequences from this sample encode an identical CDR3 as well. The chain uses TRBV7-7 and TRBJ2-1, with D perhaps matching TRBD1 (5 bases). Germline V CDR1 and CDR2: SSHAT, FNYEAQ (reference sequence). This CDR3 has 15 residues. The CDR3 reads CASSPDRSSYNEQFF. Written as DNA, the CDR3 is TGTGCTAGCAGCCCCGACAGAAGCTCCTACAATGAGCAGTTCTTC.

The V call is TRBV7-2, the J call TRBJ2-2; D remains ambiguous. V was clipped by 5 bases and J by 7 bases, with 8 bases between them. This CDR3 has 12 amino acids. Germline values: CDR1 SGHTA, CDR2 FQGNSA. This CDR3 is CASSATIGELFF. The CDR3 DNA sequence: TGTGCCAGCAGCGCAACAATCGGGGAGCTGTTTTTT.

This sequence joins TRBV6-1 and TRBJ2-1, with D possibly being TRBD1 or TRBD2 (6 bases each). CDR1 is MNHNS, CDR2 SASEGT, per germline. The CDR3 totals 15 residues. V was pared by 6 bases and J by 0 bases, with 12 bases between. The CDR3 sequence: CASRTRGGSYNEQFF. In nucleotides, the CDR3 is TGTGCCAGCAGGACTAGAGGGGGCTCCTACAATGAGCAGTTCTTC.

The rearrangement joins TRBV5-4 to TRBJ2-1; the D is unclear. The CDR3 has 13 amino acids. V shed 1 base and J shed 7 bases, with 9 bases lying between them. Germline lookup yields CDR1 SGHNT and CDR2 YYREEE (reference sequence). The chain's CDR3 is CASSLNRVNEQFF. CDR3 coding DNA: TGTGCCAGCAGCTTGAATAGGGTGAATGAGCAGTTCTTC.

The chain couples TRBV7-6 to TRBJ2-1; 9 nucleotides match TRBD1. Germline trimming cut 2 bases from V and 3 bases from J; bases unmatched to any gene: 2. The CDR3 consists of 15 residues. Germline values: CDR1 SGHVS, CDR2 FNYEAQ. Here the CDR3 reads CASSLRQGGYNEQFF. In DNA form, the CDR3 reads TGTGCCAGCAGCTTACGACAGGGGGGCTACAATGAGCAGTTCTTC.

The chain is built from TRBV28 and TRBJ2-1; 8 nucleotides align to TRBD2. CDR3 length: 11 amino acids. Per germline, CDR1 MDHEN and CDR2 SYDVKM. The J segment lost 7 bases and the V segment lost 10 bases, leaving 3 bases of the junction unmatched. The CDR3 here is CATSSGNEQFF. The CDR3 region has the DNA TGTGCCACTTCTAGCGGGAATGAGCAGTTCTTC.

This clone has just one count. The chain carries TRBV15 and TRBJ1-1; TRBD1 matches 8 bases. CDR1 LNHNV and CDR2 YYDKDF come from the germline V gene (reference sequence). This CDR3 is built from 15 residues. J gave up 1 base and V 2 bases, and 3 bases lay outside the gene matches. CDR3 residues: CATSRPTGANTEAFF. As DNA, the CDR3 is TGTGCCACCAGCAGACCGACAGGGGCGAACACTGAAGCTTTCTTT. The complete variable domain, with remaining parts taken from reference TRBV15 and TRBJ1-1, reads DAMVIQNPRYQVTQFGKPVTLSCSQTLNHNVMYWYQQKSSQAPKLLFHYYDKDFNNEADTPDNFQSRRPNTSFCFLDIRSPGLGDTAMYLCATSRPTGANTEAFFGQGTRLTVV.

V gene TRBV28 combines with J gene TRBJ2-7, with 9 bases matching TRBD1. Per the germline V gene, CDR1 is MDHEN and CDR2 is SYDVKM. The V gene end was trimmed by 4 bases and the J gene end by 3 bases; junction bases not matched to a gene: 7. CDR3 length equals 15 residues. The CDR3 spells CASSSSTGGVYEQYF. CDR3 nucleotides: TGTGCCAGCAGTTCCTCGACAGGGGGGGTCTACGAGCAGTACTTC.

This chain joins TRBV13 and TRBJ1-2; tentative D call: TRBD1 (5 bases). The CDR3 length is 14 residues. Trimming cost V 0 bases and J 4 bases, with 9 bases left between them. CDR1 and CDR2 from the germline V gene are PRHDT and FYEKMQ (reference sequence). This CDR3 is CASSLGRQGYGYTF. In DNA, the CDR3 is TGTGCCAGCAGCTTAGGGCGGCAGGGCTATGGCTACACCTTC.

The sample holds one count of this clone. The chain combines TRBV5-6 with TRBJ2-1; a weak D match, TRBD2 (5 bases). CDR1 is SGHDT and CDR2 is YYEEEE in the germline V gene. The CDR3 extends over 15 amino acids. The ends were cut back, 4 bases at V and 1 base at J, with 12 bases in the middle. CDR3 nucleotides: TGTGCCAGCAGCCCGACACTAGATTCCTACAATGAGCAGTTCTTC. As protein: CASSPTLDSYNEQFF.

The chain carries TRBV6-5 and TRBJ1-4; 9 positions match TRBD1. J was trimmed by 7 bases and V by 2 bases; bases with no gene match: 5. The CDR3 covers 15 residues. CDR1 and CDR2 (germline): MNHEY, SVGAGI. The CDR3 DNA is TGTGCCAGCAGTTACGCCGGGACAGGGACTGAAAAACTGTTTTTT. Its protein product is CASSYAGTGTEKLFF.

On this clone: This sample includes further DNA sequences coding for the same CDR3. The chain employs TRBV11-3 and TRBJ2-5; the match to TRBD2 covers 9 bases. CDR3 length equals 15 residues. The V segment lost 5 bases and the J segment 4 bases; nucleotides outside the gene matches: 8. Germline lookup yields CDR1 SGHNT and CDR2 YENEEA. In DNA, the CDR3 is TGTGCCAGCAGCCCAGGGGTTAGCGGGAGAGAGACCCAGTACTTC. Protein sequence: CASSPGVSGRETQYF.

The chain links TRBV7-2 to TRBJ2-5; 8 nucleotides agree with TRBD1. CDR1 is SGHTA, CDR2 FQGNSA, per germline. With V trimmed by 4 bases and J by 5 bases, 3 bases remained unmatched. The CDR3 contains 13 residues. The CDR3 region has the DNA TGTGCCAGCAGCTCACGGACAGGGGAGACCCAGTACTTC. Its translation is CASSSRTGETQYF.

V and J are TRBV5-8 and TRBJ2-3; D possibly corresponds to TRBD1 (6 bases). Trimming stripped 2 bases from V and 6 bases from J, with 25 bases between. The CDR3 has 18 residues. Germline assignment: CDR1 SGHTS and CDR2 YDEGEE. The CDR3 nucleotides are TGTGCCAGCAGCTTTTGGGTGATAAACAGGGTCCTGGGGGATACGCAGTATTTT. The encoded protein is CASSFWVINRVLGDTQYF.

The chain has TRBV27 and TRBJ1-6, with D perhaps TRBD1 (5 bases). CDR1 and CDR2 from the germline V gene are MNHEY and SMNVEV (reference sequence). The CDR3 runs 16 residues. Trimming removed 3 bases at V and 0 bases at J, with 9 bases between. CDR3 in DNA: TGTGCCAGCAGTTTGGGACGTAGCTCCTATAATTCACCCCTCCACTTT. Its protein is CASSLGRSSYNSPLHF.

The CDR3 DNA reads as TGTGCCAGCAGTTACTCACGCCAGGGATACGAGCAGTACTTC. Translated, it gives CASSYSRQGYEQYF. The V and J genes are TRBV6-6 and TRBJ2-7; maybe TRBD1 (5 bases). The CDR3 is 14 residues long. V was trimmed by 0 bases and J by 4 bases, leaving 10 bases between them. CDR1 and CDR2 from the germline V gene are MNHNY and SVGAGI (reference sequence).

The chain employs TRBV6-1 and TRBJ1-5; the D gene is possibly TRBD1 (5 bases). CDR1 and CDR2 (germline): MNHNS, SASEGT. V was shortened by 6 bases and J by 3 bases, with 12 bases between the two germline ends. CDR3 length: 14 residues. For the CDR3, the DNA is TGTGCCAGCAGCGGGGCCTCCGTCAATCAGCCCCAGCATTTT. Translating it yields CASSGASVNQPQHF.

The rearrangement joins TRBV19 to TRBJ1-5; D remains ambiguous. The CDR3 consists of 17 residues. CDR1 is LNHDA and CDR2 is SQIVND in the germline V gene (reference sequence). V was shortened by 6 bases and J by 4 bases, with 22 bases between the two germline ends. The CDR3 nucleotides are TGTGCCAGTAGCCCTACGGGTGGTCGTTGGAAGAATCAGCCCCAGCATTTT. It yields the protein CASSPTGGRWKNQPQHF.